The present T cell receptor beta chain was sequenced within a study of T cell responses to AZD1222 COVID-19 vaccine (dated by TCRdb to the early 2020s). Turning to the overall study: TCR sequencing covered over 230 trial participants: 207 given two doses of AZD1222 and about 26 given two doses of MenACWY control vaccine. Trial participants were enrolled by age into subgroups of 18-55, 56-69 and 70-plus years, and around 150, 28 and 57 TCR-sequenced participants, respectively, were included in these subgroups. Summary of the overall study and its limitations: Most participants were white British and females outnumbered males, and the authors suggested that clonal diversity may have been underestimated. Spike-specific TCR breadth and depth rose significantly after two AZD1222 doses compared with day 0 and with MenACWY recipients. The 56-69-year group was small, and its depth increase did not reach significance, likely because of low power. Only six AZD1222 recipients were SARS-CoV-2 seropositive at baseline, limiting conclusions about previously exposed vaccinees. Reportedly, close to half of the unique spike-specific TCRs recognized epitopes lying outside the regions that are mutated in the B.1.351 and B.1.1.7 variants. Because no day 14 peak-response samples were available, repertoires were characterized only after the peak T cell response. Vaccine-associated CD4 TCRs spanned the whole spike protein, with dominant responses in regions 160-218 and 743-854.

Measured from the cysteine to the phenylalanine, the CDR3 is 12 residues long. Here the CDR3 DNA is all that survives: 36 bases in frame from base 1. CDR1 and CDR2 are read off the germline V gene (reference sequence) as SEHNR and FQNEAQ. Relative to germline, V is 3 bases shorter and J is 7 bases shorter, with 9 bases between their ends. Turning to this clone: What this receptor recognizes is not known. Qualities for individual bases were not recorded, and no much larger clone is one base off.

The sample's time point label is to be understood as: about 28 days (+/-7) after the second vaccine dose. AZD1222 recipients given second doses at about 4 weeks or at about 12 weeks were pooled, since spike-specific TCR depth and breadth were not found to differ between the two schedules. Samples from vaccinated people were obtained from the UK trials COV001 and COV002, which included a single-blind randomized controlled phase 2/3 trial of AZD1222 (ChAdOx1 nCoV-19) in healthy adults. Trial participant PBMC samples were collected at day 0 and day 28 after the second dose for TCRbeta chain sequencing. The CDR3 regions of human TCRbeta chains were subjected to immunosequencing. The authors processed their data as follows. TCRs in the repertoires were matched against a reference library of SARS-CoV-2-specific TCRs that had been generated with the MIRA antigen-specificity platform. Breadth meant the fraction of unique TCRs that were SARS-CoV-2-associated, whereas depth meant the fraction of total T cells that were SARS-CoV-2-associated. Using the MIRA data, each spike-specific TCR was mapped to the spike region that the TCR reacts to and placed in a CD4 or CD8 class. Log10-transformed breadth and depth values were compared by one-way ANOVA with Sidak's multiple comparisons tests. The immuneACCESS repertoire file appears here via TCRdb, limited to in-frame rearrangements. These files lack a portion of the clones; in checked studies, under half of the deficit traces to unresolved V genes, and the cause of the others is not known. That table supplies the V and J calls and clone size; D and trimming were determined from the DNA. The sample table lists roughly 140,000 clones, roughly nine tenths of them with a count of one. Approximately 1.5% of the sample goes to the ten largest clones.

The rearrangement combines TRBV7-9 with TRBJ1-2; TRBD1 is possibly the D segment (6 matching bases). Material: peripheral blood, obtained 28 days after the second AZD1222 dose. The sequence came from an adult who received the AZD1222 COVID-19 vaccine. The bases are TGTGCCAGCAGCTTCCAGACAGGTGGCTACACCTTC. Its protein is CASSFQTGGYTF. The entire variable domain, with the stretches around the CDR3 drawn from the reference TRBV7-9 and TRBJ1-2 proteins, is DTGVSQNPRHKITKRGQNVTFRCDPISEHNRLYWYRQTLGQGPEFLTYFQNEAQLEKSRLLSDRFSAERPKGSFSTLEIQRTEQGDSAMYLCASSFQTGGYTFGSGTRLTVV.